This entry lists 22 T cell receptor beta chains sequenced from one sample in a study of shared clonotypes between healthy human individuals. Produced via immunoSEQ multiplex PCR; TCRdb's table is partial and in-frame only. The sample has approximately 640,000 clones; 90% are singletons. Sequencing input: memory CD8+ T cells from PBMCs. Noted subset: CD45RO+ cells pooled with CCR7-negative TemRA cells. Receptors originate from a man younger than 35 in good health. Some clones in this sample may be carry-over from other donors' samples.

V gene TRBV6-5 combines with J gene TRBJ1-1, with D maybe TRBD1 (6 bases). CDR1 is MNHEY, CDR2 SVGAGI, per germline. Trimming removed 6 bases at V and 0 bases at J, with 14 bases between. The CDR3 runs to 15 residues. This CDR3 reads CASSGGESMNTEAFF. CDR3 coding DNA: TGTGCCAGCAGCGGGGGCGAGTCAATGAACACTGAAGCTTTCTTT.

V and J are TRBV27 and TRBJ1-5; 8 bases agree with TRBD1. Germline CDR1 reads MNHEY; CDR2 reads SMNVEV (reference sequence). CDR3 length: 15 amino acids. The J segment lost 9 bases and the V segment lost 5 bases, leaving 12 bases of the junction unmatched. CDR3 nucleotide sequence: TGTGCCAGCAGTACTGGGACAGGTGGCAATGGGCCCCAGCATTTT. Encoded protein: CASSTGTGGNGPQHF.

CDR3 sequence reads: CASSLGQGAGGELFF. The CDR3 DNA sequence: TGTGCCAGCAGTTTAGGCCAGGGGGCTGGCGGGGAGCTGTTTTTT. V is TRBV27 and J is TRBJ2-2, with 8 nucleotides matching TRBD1. J lost 7 bases, V lost 2 bases, and 6 bases had no gene match. The length of the CDR3 is 15 residues. CDR1 is MNHEY and CDR2 is SMNVEV in the germline V gene (reference sequence).

This clone occurred once. The chain's CDR3 is CASVSGRAFF. Here the CDR3 DNA reads TGTGCCAGCGTGAGCGGGAGGGCGTTCTTC. J is TRBJ2-1 and V is TRBV2, with TRBD2 matching over 10 bases. J gave up 15 bases and V 8 bases, and 4 bases lay outside the gene matches. Germline assignment: CDR1 SNHLY and CDR2 FYNNEI. The CDR3 sequence is 10 residues long.

The chain uses TRBV5-6 and TRBJ2-4; 8 positions agree with TRBD1. V lost 0 bases to trimming and J lost 8 bases; unmatched junction nucleotides: 10. The CDR3 sequence is 16 residues long. Per germline, CDR1 SGHDT and CDR2 YYEEEE. The chain's CDR3 is CASSLAPQGARDIQYF. In DNA form, the CDR3 reads TGTGCCAGCAGCTTGGCGCCTCAGGGGGCGAGGGACATTCAGTACTTC.

This chain connects TRBV7-3 to TRBJ2-7; 7 nucleotides align to TRBD1. V lost 3 bases to trimming and J lost 4 bases; unmatched junction nucleotides: 9. This CDR3 has 15 amino acids. From germline, CDR1 is SGHTA and CDR2 FQGTGA. The CDR3 loop is CASSFRTGAIYEQYF. In nucleotides, the CDR3 is TGTGCCAGCAGCTTTAGGACAGGAGCGATATACGAGCAGTACTTC.

This chain links TRBV9 with TRBJ1-2; TRBD1 agrees at 7 bases. Germline lookup yields CDR1 SGDLS and CDR2 YYNGEE. The junction had 10 bases not matched to a gene; V was cut back by 3 bases and J by 2 bases. There are 16 residues in the CDR3. CDR3 coding DNA: TGTGCCAGCAGCGCCGGGGGACAGCCGGCAAACTATGGCTACACCTTC. Its protein product is CASSAGGQPANYGYTF.

The chain carries TRBV28 and TRBJ1-1; D possibly corresponds to TRBD1 (5 bases). The CDR3 runs to 13 residues. Trimming took 6 bases from V and 4 from J, leaving 12 bases between them. CDR1 is MDHEN, CDR2 SYDVKM, per germline. The CDR3 DNA is TGTGCCAGCAGCCCCCGGGACCTCACTGAAGCTTTCTTT. It codes for CASSPRDLTEAFF.

The V gene is TRBV9, the J gene TRBJ2-1; D may be TRBD1 (6 bases). V dropped 3 bases and J dropped 9 bases, with 25 bases sitting between them. This CDR3 is built from 17 residues. CDR1 and CDR2 (germline): SGDLS, YYNGEE. CDR3 region: CASSDSSDSLGWGEQFF. The CDR3 DNA follows: TGTGCCAGCAGCGACTCTTCGGACAGCCTCGGTTGGGGTGAGCAGTTCTTC.

With regard to this clone: Additional DNA sequences in this sample encode the identical CDR3. V gene TRBV7-9 combines with J gene TRBJ2-3; 7 nucleotides line up with TRBD2. CDR1 SEHNR and CDR2 FQNEAQ come from the germline V gene (reference sequence). Trimming took 5 bases from V and 6 from J; bases not matched to a gene: 11. The length of the CDR3 is 15 residues. CDR3 amino acids: CASSLRLAGTDTQYF. In DNA form, the CDR3 reads TGTGCCAGCAGCCTTCGACTAGCAGGGACTGATACGCAGTATTTT.

About this clone: The sample carries other DNA sequences with the same CDR3. The V call is TRBV19, the J call TRBJ2-1; 7 nucleotides line up with TRBD2. After removal of 3 bases from V and 1 base from J, the junction contained 3 bases not matched to a gene. Germline V gives CDR1 LNHDA, CDR2 SQIVND (reference sequence). The CDR3 sequence is 15 residues long. CDR3 in DNA: TGTGCCAGTAGTATCATAGCGGGTTCCTACAATGAGCAGTTCTTC. Translated, it gives CASSIIAGSYNEQFF.

This chain links TRBV2 with TRBJ2-1; 7 positions match TRBD2. Trimming cost V 8 bases and J 3 bases; bases outside gene matches: 4. CDR1 and CDR2 (germline): SNHLY, FYNNEI. This CDR3 contains 13 residues. In nucleotides, the CDR3 is TGTGCCAGCCCGGGGGGACGCTACAATGAGCAGTTCTTC. The encoded protein is CASPGGRYNEQFF.

This chain joins TRBV5-5 and TRBJ1-2; unclear D gene. V was trimmed by 4 bases and J by 1 base, leaving 11 bases between them. Germline CDR1 is SGHKS and CDR2 is YYEKEE (reference sequence). The CDR3 runs to 14 residues. CDR3 coding DNA: TGTGCCAGCAGCCCTGAGACAATTAACTATGGCTACACCTTC. Protein: CASSPETINYGYTF. The full variable domain, rest sourced from reference TRBV5-5 and TRBJ1-2, is DAGVTQSPTHLIKTRGQQVTLRCSPISGHKSVSWYQQVLGQGPQFIFQYYEKEERGRGNFPDRFSARQFPNYSSELNVNALLLGDSALYLCASSPETINYGYTFGSGTRLTVV.

This chain uses TRBV13 with TRBJ2-1; TRBD1 aligns across 7 bases. With 5 bases clipped from V and 7 bases from J, the junction kept 2 bases outside the gene matches. This CDR3 has 12 residues. The germline CDR1 and CDR2 sequences are PRHDT and FYEKMQ (reference sequence). CDR3 in amino acids: CASSPDRNEQFF. Written as DNA, the CDR3 is TGTGCCAGCAGCCCGGACAGGAATGAGCAGTTCTTC.

The genes are TRBV7-9 and TRBJ2-5; D may be TRBD1 (5 bases). The J call may be faulty, since TRBJ2-7 better matches the DNA end. CDR3 size: 13 residues. Germline CDR1 reads SEHNR; CDR2 reads FQNEAQ (reference sequence). This chain's CDR3 is CASRGADSYEQYF. CDR3 DNA sequence: TGTGCCAGCAGAGGGGCAGACTCCTACGAGCAGTACTTC.

The chain links TRBV7-9 to TRBJ2-7; 7 bases agree with TRBD1. V trimming: 1 base; J trimming: 3 bases; junction bases outside the gene matches: 6. The V gene's germline CDR1 is SEHNR and CDR2 FQNEAQ (reference sequence). This CDR3 spans 15 amino acids. The CDR3 sequence: CASSLEGTEYYEQYF. CDR3 DNA: TGTGCCAGCAGCTTAGAGGGGACAGAATACTACGAGCAGTACTTC.

The genes are TRBV28 and TRBJ1-5; tentative D call: TRBD1 (6 bases). The CDR3 sequence is 16 residues long. CDR1 is MDHEN, CDR2 SYDVKM, per germline. With 3 bases removed from V and 4 bases from J, the gap between germline ends came to 16 bases. Written as DNA, the CDR3 is TGTGCCAGCAGTTTTAGGGCACAGGGTCCAAATCAGCCCCAGCATTTT. This encodes CASSFRAQGPNQPQHF.

The chain's CDR3 is CASSLSLLWGMSSYNEQFF. CDR3 in DNA: TGTGCCAGCAGCTTGAGTCTACTCTGGGGTATGAGCTCCTACAATGAGCAGTTCTTC. V is TRBV7-2 and J is TRBJ2-1, with unresolved D. Trimming shortened V by 3 bases and J by 0 bases, and 21 bases separated the two germline ends. The CDR3 consists of 19 residues. CDR1 and CDR2 from the germline V gene are SGHTA and FQGNSA.

This clone was detected only a few times. The rearrangement joins TRBV4-1 to TRBJ1-2; 7 bases are a match to TRBD1. Germline CDR1 MGHRA, CDR2 YSYEKL. Trimming removed 4 bases from V and 8 bases from J; junction bases left unmatched: 10. The CDR3 is made up of 14 amino acids. CDR3 in amino acids: CASSPIQGSDGYTF. The CDR3 bases are TGCGCCAGCAGCCCCATACAGGGGTCAGACGGCTACACCTTC.

This clone was observed at least ten times. The V gene is TRBV7-3, the J gene TRBJ1-3; D uncertain. V shed 5 bases and J shed 2 bases, with 7 bases lying between them. Germline assignment: CDR1 SGHTA and CDR2 FQGTGA. The CDR3 length is 13 residues. DNA for the CDR3: TGTGCCAGCAGCCGGATCGCTGGAAACACCATATATTTT. Its protein product is CASSRIAGNTIYF.

Note on this clone: The sample holds other DNA sequences that translate to the same CDR3. The J gene is TRBJ2-1, the V gene TRBV5-1, with 11 bases matching TRBD2. Per germline, CDR1 SGHRS and CDR2 YFSETQ. This CDR3 has 16 residues. The J segment lost 4 bases and the V segment lost 0 bases, leaving 3 bases of the junction unmatched. This CDR3 reads CASSLAPSGGYNEQFF. The CDR3 nucleotides are TGCGCCAGCAGCTTGGCACCTAGCGGGGGGTACAATGAGCAGTTCTTC.

This rearrangement joins TRBV5-1 to TRBJ2-7, with 7 bases fitting TRBD1. V dropped 2 bases and J dropped 2; count of bases not matched to a gene: 7. This CDR3 has 15 residues. Germline CDR1 reads SGHRS; CDR2 reads YFSETQ. This CDR3 reads CASSFSQGLTYEQYF. The CDR3 DNA sequence: TGCGCCAGCAGCTTTTCACAGGGGCTAACCTACGAGCAGTACTTC. The full variable domain, its missing parts supplied by reference TRBV5-1 and TRBJ2-7, is KAGVTQTPRYLIKTRGQQVTLSCSPISGHRSVSWYQQTPGQGLQFLFEYFSETQRNKGNFPGRFSGRQFSNSRSEMNVSTLELGDSALYLCASSFSQGLTYEQYFGPGTRLTVT.